The source of this T cell receptor (beta chain) is a study of shared clonotypes between healthy human individuals. Per germline, CDR1 SEHNR and CDR2 FQNEAQ (reference sequence). The CDR3 loop spans 12 amino acids. J gave up 4 bases and V 11 bases, and 2 bases lay outside the gene matches. Deep-level running was used for the assay. Spread over ten immunoSEQ deep assay plates, unsorted PBMC DNA underwent sequencing. Per the original methods: Junction-only sequences without quality scores were provided by ImmunoSEQ, so filtering was different. Generated by immunoSEQ multiplex PCR, the TCRdb table keeps only in-frame clones and is missing some. From that table come the V and J calls and clone size; the DNA was used to work out D and trimming. Among about 460,000 clones listed, roughly 80% were seen once.

Sequencing was carried out using PBMCs. The receptor's source is a woman aged 40 to 50 in good health. Some clones in this sample may be carry-over from other donors' samples. The J gene is TRBJ2-1, the V gene TRBV7-9; 10 positions agree with TRBD2. Here the CDR3 DNA reads TGTGCCGAAGCGGGAGGGTACAATGAGCAGTTCTTC. It translates to CAEAGGYNEQFF.